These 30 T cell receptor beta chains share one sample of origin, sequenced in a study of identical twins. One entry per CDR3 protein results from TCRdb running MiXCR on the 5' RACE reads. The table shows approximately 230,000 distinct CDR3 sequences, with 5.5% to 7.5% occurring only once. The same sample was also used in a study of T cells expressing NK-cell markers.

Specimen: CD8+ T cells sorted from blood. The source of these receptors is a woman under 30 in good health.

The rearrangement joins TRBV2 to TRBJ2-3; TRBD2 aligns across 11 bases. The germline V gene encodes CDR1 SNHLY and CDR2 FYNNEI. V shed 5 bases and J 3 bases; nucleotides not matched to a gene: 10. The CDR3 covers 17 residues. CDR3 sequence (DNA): TGTGCCAGCAGTAGTACCTTAGCGGGAGGGAGAACAGATACGCAGTATTTT. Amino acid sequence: CASSSTLAGGRTDTQYF.

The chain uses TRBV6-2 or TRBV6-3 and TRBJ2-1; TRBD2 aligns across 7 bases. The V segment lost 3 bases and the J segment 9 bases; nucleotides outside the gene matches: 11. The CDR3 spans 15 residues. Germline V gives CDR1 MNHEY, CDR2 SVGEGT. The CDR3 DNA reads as TGTGCCAGCAGTTATGGTCTTGCGGGAGCTGGTGAGCAGTTCTTC. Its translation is CASSYGLAGAGEQFF.

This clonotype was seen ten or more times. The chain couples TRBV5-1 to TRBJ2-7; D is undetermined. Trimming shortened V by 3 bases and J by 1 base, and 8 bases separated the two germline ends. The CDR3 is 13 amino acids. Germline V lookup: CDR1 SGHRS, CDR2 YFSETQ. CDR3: CASSSEWSYEQYF. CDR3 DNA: TGCGCCAGCAGCTCTGAGTGGTCCTACGAGCAGTACTTC.

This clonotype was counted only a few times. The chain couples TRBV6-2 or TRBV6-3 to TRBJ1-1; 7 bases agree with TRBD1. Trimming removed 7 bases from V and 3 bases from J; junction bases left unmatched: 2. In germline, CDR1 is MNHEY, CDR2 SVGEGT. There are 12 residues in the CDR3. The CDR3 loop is CASNTGDTEAFF. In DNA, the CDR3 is TGTGCCAGCAACACAGGGGACACTGAAGCTTTCTTT.

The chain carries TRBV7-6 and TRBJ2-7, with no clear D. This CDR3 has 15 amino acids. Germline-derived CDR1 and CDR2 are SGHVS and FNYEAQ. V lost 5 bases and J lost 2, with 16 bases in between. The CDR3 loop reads CASSASVEDPYEQYF. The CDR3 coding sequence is TGTGCCAGCAGCGCCAGCGTTGAAGACCCCTACGAGCAGTACTTC.

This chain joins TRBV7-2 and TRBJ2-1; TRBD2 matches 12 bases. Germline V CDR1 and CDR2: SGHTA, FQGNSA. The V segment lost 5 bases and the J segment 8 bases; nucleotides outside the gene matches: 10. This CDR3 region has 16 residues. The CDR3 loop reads CASSPRRLAGGDEQFF. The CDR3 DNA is TGTGCCAGCAGCCCACGCCGCCTAGCGGGGGGGGATGAGCAGTTCTTC.

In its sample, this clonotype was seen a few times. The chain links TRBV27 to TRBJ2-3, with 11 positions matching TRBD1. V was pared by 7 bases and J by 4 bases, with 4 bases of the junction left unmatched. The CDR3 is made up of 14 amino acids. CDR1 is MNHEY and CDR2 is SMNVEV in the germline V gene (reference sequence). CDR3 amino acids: CASMGQGDADTQYF. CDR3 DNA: TGTGCCAGCATGGGACAGGGGGATGCAGATACGCAGTATTTT.

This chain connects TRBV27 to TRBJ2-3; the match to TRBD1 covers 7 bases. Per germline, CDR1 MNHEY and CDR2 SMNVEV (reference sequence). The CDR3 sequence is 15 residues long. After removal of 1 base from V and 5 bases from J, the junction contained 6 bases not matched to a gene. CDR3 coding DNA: TGTGCCAGCAGTTTATTGGGACAGAGATTAGATACGCAGTATTTT. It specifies CASSLLGQRLDTQYF.

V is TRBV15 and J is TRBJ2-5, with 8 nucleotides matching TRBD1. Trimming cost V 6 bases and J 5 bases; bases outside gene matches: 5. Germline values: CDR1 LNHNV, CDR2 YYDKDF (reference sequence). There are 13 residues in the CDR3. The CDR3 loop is CATRDRVDETQYF. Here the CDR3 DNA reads TGTGCCACCAGGGACAGGGTGGACGAGACCCAGTACTTC.

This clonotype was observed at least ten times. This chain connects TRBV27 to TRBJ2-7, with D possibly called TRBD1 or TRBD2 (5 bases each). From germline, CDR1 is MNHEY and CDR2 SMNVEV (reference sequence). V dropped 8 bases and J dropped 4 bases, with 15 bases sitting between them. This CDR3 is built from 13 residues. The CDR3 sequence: CASWDGPSYEQYF. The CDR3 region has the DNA TGTGCCAGCTGGGACGGACCGTCTTACGAGCAGTACTTC.

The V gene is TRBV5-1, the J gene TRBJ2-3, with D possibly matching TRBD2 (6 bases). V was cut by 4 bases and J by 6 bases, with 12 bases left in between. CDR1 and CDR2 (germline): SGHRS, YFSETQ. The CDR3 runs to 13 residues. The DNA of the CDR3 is TGCGCCAGCAGCCGGGAGCGATGGGATACGCAGTATTTT. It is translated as CASSRERWDTQYF.

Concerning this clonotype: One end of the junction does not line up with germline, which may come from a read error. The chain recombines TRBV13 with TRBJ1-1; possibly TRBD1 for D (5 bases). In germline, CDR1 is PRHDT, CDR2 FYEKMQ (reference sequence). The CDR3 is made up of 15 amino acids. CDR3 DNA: TGTACCAGCAGCTCCCGCGAGAGGGGTGACACTGAAGCTTTCTTT. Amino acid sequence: CTSSSRERGDTEAFF.

As DNA, the CDR3 is TGTGCCGCCGATGGAGGACTAGCGGGAGTCGGAGATACGCAGTATTTT. It codes for CAADGGLAGVGDTQYF. The chain couples TRBV7-9 to TRBJ2-3, with 13 positions matching TRBD2. The germline CDR1 and CDR2 sequences are SEHNR and FQNEAQ (reference sequence). J was trimmed by 5 bases and V by 11 bases; bases with no gene match: 13. This CDR3 has 16 amino acids.

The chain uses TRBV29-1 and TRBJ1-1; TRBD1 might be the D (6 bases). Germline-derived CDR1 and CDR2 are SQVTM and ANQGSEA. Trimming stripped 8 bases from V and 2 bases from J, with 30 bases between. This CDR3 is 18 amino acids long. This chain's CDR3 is CSFNDPRDTDLPNTEAFF. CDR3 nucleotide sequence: TGCAGCTTCAACGACCCCCGGGACACAGACCTACCTAACACTGAAGCTTTCTTT.

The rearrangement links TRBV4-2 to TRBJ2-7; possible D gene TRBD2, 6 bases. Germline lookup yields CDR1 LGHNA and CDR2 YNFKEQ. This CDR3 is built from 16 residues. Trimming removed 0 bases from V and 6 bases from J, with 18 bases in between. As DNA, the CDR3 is TGTGCCAGCAGCCAAGAACGACGGGAGAAAGGTGGCGAGCAGTACTTC. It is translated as CASSQERREKGGEQYF.

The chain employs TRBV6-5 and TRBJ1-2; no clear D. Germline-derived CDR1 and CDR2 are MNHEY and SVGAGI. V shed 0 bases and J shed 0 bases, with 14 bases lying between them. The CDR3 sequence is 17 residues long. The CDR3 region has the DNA TGTGCCAGCAGTTACTCCCCCAAAAAGCCCTCTAACTATGGCTACACCTTC. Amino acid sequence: CASSYSPKKPSNYGYTF.

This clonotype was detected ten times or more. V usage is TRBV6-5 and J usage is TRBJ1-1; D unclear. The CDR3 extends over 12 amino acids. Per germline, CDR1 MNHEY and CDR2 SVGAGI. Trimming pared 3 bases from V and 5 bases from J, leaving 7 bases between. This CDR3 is CASSYSRTEAFF. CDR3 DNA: TGTGCCAGCAGTTATTCGAGGACTGAAGCTTTCTTT.

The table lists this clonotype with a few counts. CDR3 amino acids: CASSSSRYRYTQYF. Here the CDR3 DNA reads TGTGCCAGCAGTTCGAGTCGCTACCGGTATACGCAGTATTTT. The V gene is TRBV28, the J gene TRBJ2-3; no reliable D call. Trimming took off 4 bases at V and 7 bases at J, with 15 bases between the two ends. This CDR3 region has 14 residues. Germline assignment: CDR1 MDHEN and CDR2 SYDVKM.

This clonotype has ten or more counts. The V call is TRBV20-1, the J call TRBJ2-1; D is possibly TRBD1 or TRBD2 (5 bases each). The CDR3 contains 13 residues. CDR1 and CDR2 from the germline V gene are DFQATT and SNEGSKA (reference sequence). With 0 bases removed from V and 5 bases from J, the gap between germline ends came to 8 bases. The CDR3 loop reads CSARDEGHNEQFF. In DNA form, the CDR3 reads TGCAGTGCTAGAGATGAGGGGCACAATGAGCAGTTCTTC.

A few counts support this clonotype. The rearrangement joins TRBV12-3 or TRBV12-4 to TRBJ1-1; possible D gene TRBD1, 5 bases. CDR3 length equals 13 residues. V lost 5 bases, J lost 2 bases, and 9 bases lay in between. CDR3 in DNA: TGTGCCAGCAGTCAGGGAACAAACACTGAAGCTTTCTTT. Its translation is CASSQGTNTEAFF.

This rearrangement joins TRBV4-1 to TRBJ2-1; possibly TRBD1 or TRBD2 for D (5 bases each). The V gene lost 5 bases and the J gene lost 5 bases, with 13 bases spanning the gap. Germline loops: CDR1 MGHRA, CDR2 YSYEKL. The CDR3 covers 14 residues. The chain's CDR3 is CASSAPGTHNEQFF. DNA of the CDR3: TGCGCCAGCAGCGCTCCCGGGACGCACAATGAGCAGTTCTTC.

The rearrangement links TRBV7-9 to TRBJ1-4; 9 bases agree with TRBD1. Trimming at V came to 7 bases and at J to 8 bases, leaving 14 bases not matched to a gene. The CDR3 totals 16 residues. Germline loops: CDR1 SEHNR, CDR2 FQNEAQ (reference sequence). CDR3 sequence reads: CASTLPPGQGQEKLFF. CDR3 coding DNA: TGTGCCAGCACCCTCCCCCCGGGACAGGGTCAAGAAAAACTGTTTTTT.

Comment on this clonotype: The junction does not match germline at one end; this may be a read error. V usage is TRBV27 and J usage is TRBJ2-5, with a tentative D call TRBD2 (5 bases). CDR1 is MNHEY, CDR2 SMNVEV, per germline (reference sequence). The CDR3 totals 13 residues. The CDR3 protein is CASSFIAQDTQYF. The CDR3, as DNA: TGTGCCAGCAGTTTTATAGCGCAAGATACCCAGTACTTC.

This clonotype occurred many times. CDR3 sequence (DNA): TGCGCCAGCAGTCCATCCGTAGCGGCCAGGAATGAGCAGTTCTTC. Translated, it gives CASSPSVAARNEQFF. The J gene is TRBJ2-1, the V gene TRBV4-1, with D tentatively TRBD2 (6 bases). The germline gives CDR1 MGHRA, CDR2 YSYEKL. Trimming removed 6 bases at V and 7 bases at J, with 19 bases between. This CDR3 comprises 15 residues.

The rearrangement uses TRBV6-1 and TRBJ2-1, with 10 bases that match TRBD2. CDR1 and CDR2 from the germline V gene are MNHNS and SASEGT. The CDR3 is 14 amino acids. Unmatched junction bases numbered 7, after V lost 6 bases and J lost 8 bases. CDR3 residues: CASSFSSGGDEQFF. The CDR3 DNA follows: TGTGCCAGCAGCTTTTCTAGCGGGGGAGATGAGCAGTTCTTC.

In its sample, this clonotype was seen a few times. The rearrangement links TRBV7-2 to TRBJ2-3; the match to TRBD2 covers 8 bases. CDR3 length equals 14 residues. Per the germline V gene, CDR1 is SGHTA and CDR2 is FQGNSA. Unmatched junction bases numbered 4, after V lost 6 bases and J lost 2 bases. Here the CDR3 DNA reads TGTGCCAGCAGAACGGGGGGGTCCACAGATACGCAGTATTTT. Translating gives CASRTGGSTDTQYF.

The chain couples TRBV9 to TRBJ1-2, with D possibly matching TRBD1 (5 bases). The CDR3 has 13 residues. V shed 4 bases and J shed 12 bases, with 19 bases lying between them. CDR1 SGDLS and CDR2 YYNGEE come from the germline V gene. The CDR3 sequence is CASSPTPGSADTF. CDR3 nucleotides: TGTGCCAGCAGCCCAACCCCAGGGAGCGCGGACACCTTC. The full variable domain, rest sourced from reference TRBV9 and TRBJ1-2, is DSGVTQTPKHLITATGQRVTLRCSPRSGDLSVYWYQQSLDQGLQFLIQYYNGEERAKGNILERFSAQQFPDLHSELNLSSLELGDSALYFCASSPTPGSADTFGSGTRLTVV.

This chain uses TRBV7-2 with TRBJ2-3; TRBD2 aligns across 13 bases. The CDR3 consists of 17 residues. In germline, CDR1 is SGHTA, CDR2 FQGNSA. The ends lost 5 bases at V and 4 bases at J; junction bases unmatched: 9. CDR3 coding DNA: TGTGCCAGCAGCCCCGGACTAGCGGGGGTGCGGCCAGATACGCAGTATTTT. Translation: CASSPGLAGVRPDTQYF.

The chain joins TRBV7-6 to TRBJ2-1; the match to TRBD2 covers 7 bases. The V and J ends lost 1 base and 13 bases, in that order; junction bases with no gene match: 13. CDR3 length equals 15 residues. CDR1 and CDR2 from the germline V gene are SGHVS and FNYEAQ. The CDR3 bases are TGTGCCAGCAGCTTAGTTGGCGGGAGTATTAATGGACAGTTCTTC. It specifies CASSLVGGSINGQFF.

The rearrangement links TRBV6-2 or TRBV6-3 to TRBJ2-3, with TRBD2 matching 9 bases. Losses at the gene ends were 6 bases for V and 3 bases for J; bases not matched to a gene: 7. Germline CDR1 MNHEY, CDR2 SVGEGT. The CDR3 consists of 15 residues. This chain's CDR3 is CASRGTSPSTDTQYF. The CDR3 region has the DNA TGTGCCAGCAGGGGGACTAGCCCGAGTACAGATACGCAGTATTTT.